One sample yielded the 10 T cell receptor beta chains listed below, sequenced in a study of OX40 agonist ivuxolimab in advanced cancers. Measured with immunoSEQ multiplex PCR; TCRdb has only the in-frame clones, and not every one. This sample has tens of thousands of clones, with about 85% found just once. This sample comprised CD4+ or CD8+ T cells sorted from blood, obtained in a trial of the OX40 agonist ivuxolimab. The receptor source for this set is an adult with an advanced solid tumor such as melanoma, head and neck, liver or kidney cancer.

The chain employs TRBV4-1 and TRBJ2-1; TRBD2 is a possible D gene (6 bases). CDR3 length equals 16 residues. CDR1 MGHRA and CDR2 YSYEKL come from the germline V gene. The V gene lost 0 bases and the J gene lost 2 bases, with 11 bases spanning the gap. DNA for the CDR3: TGCGCCAGCAGCCAAGATTCAGGGAGGCCCTACAATGAGCAGTTCTTC. It is translated as CASSQDSGRPYNEQFF.

The gene calls are TRBV28 and TRBJ1-3, with unresolved D. V dropped 5 bases and J dropped 10 bases, with 18 bases sitting between them. The CDR3 consists of 14 residues. Germline V CDR1 and CDR2: MDHEN, SYDVKM. The CDR3 DNA sequence: TGTGCCAGCAGTATCCGGGATCATTCCGCTACCATATATTTT. Encoded protein: CASSIRDHSATIYF.

This clone was detected only a few times. The V call is TRBV2, the J call TRBJ1-4, with D uncertain. Germline CDR1 is SNHLY and CDR2 is FYNNEI. The CDR3 loop spans 13 amino acids. The V end was cut by 7 bases, the J end by 0 bases, with 6 bases between. The CDR3 DNA is TGTGCCAGCAAGGATGCAACTAATGAAAAACTGTTTTTT. Translated, it gives CASKDATNEKLFF.

V and J are TRBV5-4 and TRBJ2-5; 7 bases are shared with TRBD1. Germline CDR1 reads SGHNT; CDR2 reads YYREEE (reference sequence). The CDR3 is made up of 16 amino acids. The V gene end was trimmed by 4 bases and the J gene end by 5 bases; junction bases not matched to a gene: 14. CDR3 sequence reads: CASSPSQRGRRETQYF. CDR3 coding DNA: TGTGCCAGCAGCCCTTCCCAGAGGGGGCGTAGGGAGACCCAGTACTTC. Drawing the rest from reference TRBV5-4 and TRBJ2-5, the complete variable domain is ETGVTQSPTHLIKTRGQQVTLRCSSQSGHNTVSWYQQALGQGPQFIFQYYREEENGRGNFPPRFSGLQFPNYSSELNVNALELDDSALYLCASSPSQRGRRETQYFGPGTRLLVL.

This chain links TRBV11-2 with TRBJ1-2, with D hard to call. Trimming shortened V by 4 bases and J by 4 bases, and 4 bases separated the two germline ends. The CDR3 has 11 residues. Germline CDR1 reads SGHAT; CDR2 reads FQNNGV. CDR3 DNA: TGTGCCAGCAGCTACAGCTATGGCTACACCTTC. It is translated as CASSYSYGYTF.

This rearrangement joins TRBV28 to TRBJ2-7; 7 bases line up with TRBD2. The junction had 6 bases not matched to a gene; V was cut back by 7 bases and J by 0 bases. There are 14 residues in the CDR3. The V gene's germline CDR1 is MDHEN and CDR2 SYDVKM. CDR3 sequence reads: CASIREASSYEQYF. The CDR3 DNA sequence: TGTGCCAGCATACGGGAGGCGAGCTCCTACGAGCAGTACTTC.

This sequence joins TRBV5-1 and TRBJ2-3; the D is unclear. CDR3 length: 14 residues. The germline V gene has CDR1 SGHRS and CDR2 YFSETQ. V lost 0 bases and J 5 bases, leaving 10 bases between the germline ends. CDR3 amino acids: CASSLAFDGDTQYF. CDR3 coding DNA: TGCGCCAGCAGCTTGGCCTTCGACGGAGATACGCAGTATTTT.

The V gene is TRBV7-8, the J gene TRBJ2-5; TRBD1 might be the D (6 bases). Deletions cut 5 bases from V and 5 bases from J, with 18 bases between. The germline V gene has CDR1 SGHVS and CDR2 FQNEAQ. The CDR3 is made up of 15 amino acids. The CDR3 spells CASSQNRVIIETQYF. The CDR3 coding sequence is TGTGCCAGCAGCCAGAACAGGGTTATCATCGAGACCCAGTACTTC.

J is TRBJ1-5 and V is TRBV10-3; D gene unclear. Between the trimmed V and J ends, which lost 1 base and 7 bases, there was a span of 14 bases. This CDR3 is built from 15 residues. Germline loops: CDR1 ENHRY, CDR2 SYGVKD. The CDR3 here is CAISEWGRTEQPQHF. DNA of the CDR3: TGTGCCATCAGTGAGTGGGGAAGGACGGAGCAGCCCCAGCATTTT.

The chain employs TRBV5-6 and TRBJ2-2; D is unclear. This CDR3 contains 16 residues. V lost 4 bases, J lost 0 bases, and 13 bases lay in between. Germline V gives CDR1 SGHDT, CDR2 YYEEEE. This CDR3 reads CASSPAMGPNTGELFF. Written as DNA, the CDR3 is TGTGCCAGCAGCCCTGCTATGGGCCCGAACACCGGGGAGCTGTTTTTT.